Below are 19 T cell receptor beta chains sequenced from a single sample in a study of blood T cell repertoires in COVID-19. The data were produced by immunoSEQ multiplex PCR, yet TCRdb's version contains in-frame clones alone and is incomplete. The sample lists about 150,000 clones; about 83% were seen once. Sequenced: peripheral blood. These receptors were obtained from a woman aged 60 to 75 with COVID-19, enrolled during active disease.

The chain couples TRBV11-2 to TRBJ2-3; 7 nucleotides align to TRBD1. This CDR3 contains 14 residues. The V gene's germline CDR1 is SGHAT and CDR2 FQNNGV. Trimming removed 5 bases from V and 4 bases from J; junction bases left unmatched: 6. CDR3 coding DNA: TGTGCCAGCAGCACCCGACAGGGCCCAGATACGCAGTATTTT. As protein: CASSTRQGPDTQYF.

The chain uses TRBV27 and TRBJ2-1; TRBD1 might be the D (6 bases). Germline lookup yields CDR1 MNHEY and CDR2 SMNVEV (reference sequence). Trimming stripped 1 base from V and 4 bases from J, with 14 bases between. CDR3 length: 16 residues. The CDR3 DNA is TGTGCCAGCAGTTTATGGGGACACGAAATTTACAATGAGCAGTTCTTC. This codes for CASSLWGHEIYNEQFF.

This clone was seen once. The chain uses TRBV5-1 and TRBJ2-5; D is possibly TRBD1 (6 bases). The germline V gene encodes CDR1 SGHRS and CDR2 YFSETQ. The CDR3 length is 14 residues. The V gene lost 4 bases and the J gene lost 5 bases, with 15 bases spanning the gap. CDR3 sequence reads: CASSQSGVRETQYF. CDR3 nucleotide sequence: TGCGCCAGCAGCCAATCAGGGGTGAGGGAGACCCAGTACTTC.

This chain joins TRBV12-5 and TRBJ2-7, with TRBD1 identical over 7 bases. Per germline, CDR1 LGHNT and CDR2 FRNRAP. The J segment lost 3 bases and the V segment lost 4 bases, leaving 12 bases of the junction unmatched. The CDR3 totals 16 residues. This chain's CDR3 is CASGSSPGTAVYEQYF. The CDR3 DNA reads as TGTGCTAGTGGTTCTTCACCCGGGACAGCGGTCTACGAGCAGTACTTC.

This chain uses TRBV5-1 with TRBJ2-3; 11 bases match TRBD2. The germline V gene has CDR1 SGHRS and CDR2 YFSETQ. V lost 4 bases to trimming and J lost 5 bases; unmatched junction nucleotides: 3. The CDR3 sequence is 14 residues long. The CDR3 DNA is TGCGCCAGCAGCCCAGGACTAGCGGGAGATACGCAGTATTTT. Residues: CASSPGLAGDTQYF.

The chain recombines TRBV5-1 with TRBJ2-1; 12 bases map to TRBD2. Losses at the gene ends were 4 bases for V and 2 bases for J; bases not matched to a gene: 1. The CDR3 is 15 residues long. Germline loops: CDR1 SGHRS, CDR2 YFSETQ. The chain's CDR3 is CASSLAGGTYNEQFF. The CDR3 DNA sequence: TGCGCCAGCAGCCTAGCGGGAGGGACCTACAATGAGCAGTTCTTC.

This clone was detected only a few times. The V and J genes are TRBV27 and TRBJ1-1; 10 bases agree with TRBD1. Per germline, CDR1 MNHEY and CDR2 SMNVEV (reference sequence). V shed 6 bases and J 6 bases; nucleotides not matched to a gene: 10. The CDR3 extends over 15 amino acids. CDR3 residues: CASRPVTGGEAEAFF. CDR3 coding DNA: TGTGCCAGCAGACCTGTGACAGGGGGCGAGGCTGAAGCTTTCTTT.

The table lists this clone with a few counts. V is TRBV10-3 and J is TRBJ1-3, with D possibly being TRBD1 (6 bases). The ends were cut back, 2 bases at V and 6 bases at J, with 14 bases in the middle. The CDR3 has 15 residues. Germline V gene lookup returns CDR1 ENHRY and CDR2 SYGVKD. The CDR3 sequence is CAISEIQGEPNTIYF. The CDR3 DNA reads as TGTGCCATCAGTGAGATACAGGGAGAGCCAAACACCATATATTTT.

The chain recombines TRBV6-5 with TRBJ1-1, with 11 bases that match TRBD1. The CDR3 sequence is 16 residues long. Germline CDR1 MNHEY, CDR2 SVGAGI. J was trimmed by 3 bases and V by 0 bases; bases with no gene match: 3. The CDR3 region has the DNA TGTGCCAGCAGTTACTCAAGGACAGGGGGCCACACTGAAGCTTTCTTT. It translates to CASSYSRTGGHTEAFF.

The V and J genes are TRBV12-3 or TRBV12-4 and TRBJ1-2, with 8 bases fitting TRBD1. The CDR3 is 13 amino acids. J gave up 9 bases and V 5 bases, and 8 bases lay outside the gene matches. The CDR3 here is CASSPDRARSYTF. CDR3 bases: TGTGCCAGCAGTCCGGACAGGGCGAGGAGCTACACCTTC.

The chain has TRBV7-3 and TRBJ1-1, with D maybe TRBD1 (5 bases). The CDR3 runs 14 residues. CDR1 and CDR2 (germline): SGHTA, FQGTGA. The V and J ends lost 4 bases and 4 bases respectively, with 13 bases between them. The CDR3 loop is CASSSWGRVTEAFF. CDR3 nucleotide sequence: TGTGCCAGCAGCTCATGGGGGAGGGTCACTGAAGCTTTCTTT.

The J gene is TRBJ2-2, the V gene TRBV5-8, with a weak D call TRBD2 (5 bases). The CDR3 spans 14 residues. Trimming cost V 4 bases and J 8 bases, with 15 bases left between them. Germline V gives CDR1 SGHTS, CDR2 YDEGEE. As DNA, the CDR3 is TGTGCCAGCAGCGGCGGGTCAAGGAGAGGGGAGCTGTTTTTT. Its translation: CASSGGSRRGELFF.

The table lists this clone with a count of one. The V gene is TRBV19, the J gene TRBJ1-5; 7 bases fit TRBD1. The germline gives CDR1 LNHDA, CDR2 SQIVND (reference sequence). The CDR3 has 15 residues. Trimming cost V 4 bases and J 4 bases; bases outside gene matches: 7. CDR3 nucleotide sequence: TGTGCCAGTAGTAATGAGGGGGCGCGGAATCAGCCCCAGCATTTT. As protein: CASSNEGARNQPQHF.

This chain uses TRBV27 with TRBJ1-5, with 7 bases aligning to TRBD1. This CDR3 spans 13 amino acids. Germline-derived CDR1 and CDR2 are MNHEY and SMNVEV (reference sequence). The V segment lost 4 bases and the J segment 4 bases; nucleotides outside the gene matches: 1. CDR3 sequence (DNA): TGTGCCAGCAGTTACAGGGGAAATCAGCCCCAGCATTTT. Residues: CASSYRGNQPQHF.

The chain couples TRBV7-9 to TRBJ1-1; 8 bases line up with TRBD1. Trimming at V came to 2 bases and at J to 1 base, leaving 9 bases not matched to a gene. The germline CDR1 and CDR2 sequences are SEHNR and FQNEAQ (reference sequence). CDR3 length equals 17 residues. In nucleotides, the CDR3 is TGTGCCAGCAGCTTATTCAGGGGGCGCGGGTCGAACACTGAAGCTTTCTTT. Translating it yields CASSLFRGRGSNTEAFF.

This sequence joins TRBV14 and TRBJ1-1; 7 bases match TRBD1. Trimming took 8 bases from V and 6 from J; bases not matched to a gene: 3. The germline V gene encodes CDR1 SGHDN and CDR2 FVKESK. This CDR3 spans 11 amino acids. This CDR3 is CASRTGAEAFF. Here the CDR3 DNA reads TGTGCCAGCCGGACAGGCGCTGAAGCTTTCTTT.

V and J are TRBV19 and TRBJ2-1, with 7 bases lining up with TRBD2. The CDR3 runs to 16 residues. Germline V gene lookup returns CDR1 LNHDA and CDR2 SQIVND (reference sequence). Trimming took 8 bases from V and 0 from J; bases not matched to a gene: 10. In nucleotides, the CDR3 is TGTGCCAGTCAGAGTCGGGGCGGGAGCTCCTACAATGAGCAGTTCTTC. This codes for CASQSRGGSSYNEQFF. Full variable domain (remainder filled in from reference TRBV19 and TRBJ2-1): DGGITQSPKYLFRKEGQNVTLSCEQNLNHDAMYWYRQDPGQGLRLIYYSQIVNDFQKGDIAEGYSVSREKKESFPLTVTSAQKNPTAFYLCASQSRGGSSYNEQFFGPGTRLTVL.

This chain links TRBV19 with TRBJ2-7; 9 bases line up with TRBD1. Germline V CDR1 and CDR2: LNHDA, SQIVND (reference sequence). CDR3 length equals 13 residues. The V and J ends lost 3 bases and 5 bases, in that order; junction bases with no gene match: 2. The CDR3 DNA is TGTGCCAGTAGTATGGACAGGGGAGACGAGCAGTACTTC. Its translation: CASSMDRGDEQYF.

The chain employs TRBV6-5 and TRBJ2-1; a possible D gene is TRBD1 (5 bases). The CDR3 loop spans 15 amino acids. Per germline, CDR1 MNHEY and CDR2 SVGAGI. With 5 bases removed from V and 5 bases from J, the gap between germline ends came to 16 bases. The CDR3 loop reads CASSHPSSGHNEQFF. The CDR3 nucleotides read TGTGCCAGCAGTCACCCCTCGTCAGGGCACAATGAGCAGTTCTTC.